Below are 27 T cell receptor beta chains sequenced from a single sample in a study of vaccination and CD4 T cells after COVID-19. Their recognized antigens are unknown. Treatment in this sample: roughly 11-day PBMC culture with coronavirus spike peptide pools or control peptides (ViraFEST assay). CD4+ T lymphocytes from the unexposed donor were collected before the COVID-19 pandemic (2011-2018). With the Oncomine TCR Beta short-read assay, DNA from cultured CD4+ T cells was sequenced. TCRdb fed the PCR reads into MiXCR, producing one record per CDR3 protein. The data contain several thousand distinct CDR3 sequences, roughly 44% of them singletons. Source material: CD4+ T cells from blood, cultured in vitro. These receptor sequences come from a human donor in good health.

CDR3 residues: CSARSNRVGGQPQHF. The CDR3 bases are TGCAGTGCTAGGTCGAACAGGGTGGGTGGTCAGCCCCAGCATTTT. The chain couples TRBV20-1 to TRBJ1-5, with D perhaps matching TRBD1 (6 bases). The germline gives CDR1 DFQATT, CDR2 SNEGSKA (reference sequence). Trimming shortened V by 3 bases and J by 6 bases, and 18 bases separated the two germline ends. The CDR3 sequence is 15 residues long.

The genes are TRBV30 and TRBJ2-5, with 11 bases matching TRBD2. The CDR3 loop spans 17 amino acids. The germline gives CDR1 GTSNPN, CDR2 SVGIG (reference sequence). Germline trimming cut 3 bases from V and 3 bases from J; bases unmatched to any gene: 12. Here the CDR3 reads CAWSVRLLAGGKETQYF. The CDR3 region has the DNA TGTGCCTGGAGCGTCCGCCTGCTAGCGGGGGGAAAAGAGACCCAGTACTTC.

The table lists this clonotype with a few counts. The chain couples TRBV6-5 to TRBJ1-2; 10 positions agree with TRBD1. Trimming at V came to 0 bases and at J to 6 bases, leaving 4 bases not matched to a gene. This CDR3 is 15 amino acids long. Germline CDR1 MNHEY, CDR2 SVGAGI. This chain's CDR3 is CASSYSGTGEDGYTF. CDR3 DNA: TGTGCCAGCAGTTACTCAGGGACAGGGGAAGATGGCTACACCTTC.

V usage is TRBV5-5 and J usage is TRBJ1-2; TRBD1 aligns across 8 bases. V gave up 5 bases and J gave up 7 bases; unmatched junction bases: 7. Germline CDR1 reads SGHKS; CDR2 reads YYEKEE (reference sequence). This CDR3 is built from 13 residues. The CDR3 sequence is CASSSTGEGGYTF. The CDR3 DNA is TGTGCCAGCAGTTCGACAGGGGAGGGTGGCTACACCTTC.

The chain couples TRBV7-3 to TRBJ1-1, with 7 bases that match TRBD1. The CDR3 spans 15 residues. Germline CDR1 is SGHTA and CDR2 is FQGTGA. V lost 5 bases, J lost 1 base, and 7 bases stayed unmatched. The CDR3 sequence is CASSPKGQANTEAFF. CDR3 DNA sequence: TGTGCCAGCAGCCCGAAAGGACAGGCGAACACTGAAGCTTTCTTT.

This chain joins TRBV20-1 and TRBJ1-1; D may be TRBD1 (5 bases). This CDR3 is 13 amino acids long. V was pared by 3 bases and J by 1 base, with 9 bases between. In germline, CDR1 is DFQATT, CDR2 SNEGSKA (reference sequence). This CDR3 is CSASRRANTEAFF. For the CDR3, the DNA is TGCAGTGCTAGTCGCAGGGCGAACACTGAAGCTTTCTTT.

This chain links TRBV19 with TRBJ1-1, with a tentative D call TRBD1 (5 bases). V lost 5 bases, J lost 1 base, and 11 bases lay in between. Germline assignment: CDR1 LNHDA and CDR2 SQIVND (reference sequence). The CDR3 is 14 residues long. CDR3 sequence (DNA): TGTGCCAGTAGTGCGATCGACAGGAACACTGAAGCTTTCTTT. This gives the protein CASSAIDRNTEAFF.

The V and J genes are TRBV7-9 and TRBJ2-7; the D gene is possibly TRBD2 (5 bases). Trimming shortened V by 7 bases and J by 7 bases, and 14 bases separated the two germline ends. CDR3 length: 12 residues. The germline V gene has CDR1 SEHNR and CDR2 FQNEAQ (reference sequence). CDR3 region: CASTIGSGEQYF. The CDR3, as DNA: TGTGCCAGCACTATCGGTTCGGGGGAGCAGTACTTC.

The chain carries TRBV25-1 and TRBJ1-5; the match to TRBD1 covers 10 bases. Germline V gives CDR1 MGHDK, CDR2 SYGVNS. The CDR3 loop spans 16 amino acids. The J segment lost 3 bases and the V segment lost 3 bases, leaving 5 bases of the junction unmatched. CDR3 in DNA: TGTGCCAGCAGTGACTCCGGGACAGGGGTCAATCAGCCCCAGCATTTT. Its translation is CASSDSGTGVNQPQHF.

This rearrangement joins TRBV5-8 to TRBJ1-2; D not certain. This CDR3 comprises 11 residues. Trimming cost V 2 bases and J 5 bases, with 4 bases left between them. Germline V gives CDR1 SGHTS, CDR2 YDEGEE. The CDR3 protein is CASSLEYGYTF. CDR3 DNA: TGTGCCAGCAGCTTAGAATATGGCTACACCTTC.

Only a few counts were recorded for this clonotype. V usage is TRBV6-1 and J usage is TRBJ1-2; no definite D call. Trimming stripped 2 bases from V and 10 bases from J, with 8 bases between. The CDR3 covers 11 residues. Germline V lookup: CDR1 MNHNS, CDR2 SASEGT. CDR3 DNA: TGTGCCAGCAGTGAATGGACGGACTACACCTTC. It encodes CASSEWTDYTF.

The chain has TRBV20-1 and TRBJ2-3; 9 bases match TRBD2. This CDR3 comprises 15 residues. V shed 3 bases and J 5 bases; nucleotides not matched to a gene: 9. Germline CDR1 reads DFQATT; CDR2 reads SNEGSKA (reference sequence). CDR3 amino acids: CSARRGGGGVDTQYF. CDR3 bases: TGCAGTGCTAGGCGGGGCGGGGGGGGTGTAGATACGCAGTATTTT.

V and J are TRBV20-1 and TRBJ1-2, with D possibly matching TRBD1 (5 bases). Between the trimmed V and J ends, which lost 1 base and 3 bases, there was a span of 12 bases. Germline V gene lookup returns CDR1 DFQATT and CDR2 SNEGSKA (reference sequence). The CDR3 is 14 amino acids. The CDR3 sequence: CSARVAQGDYGYTF. Written as DNA, the CDR3 is TGCAGTGCTAGAGTGGCCCAGGGCGACTATGGCTACACCTTC.

By frequency in the sample, this clonotype is large. This rearrangement joins TRBV20-1 to TRBJ1-3; a weak D match, TRBD1 (5 bases). CDR1 and CDR2 from the germline V gene are DFQATT and SNEGSKA (reference sequence). Trimming left V 4 bases short and J 6 bases short, with 13 bases between. CDR3 length: 13 amino acids. CDR3 protein: CSATQGGPNTIYF. DNA of the CDR3: TGCAGTGCTACCCAGGGAGGCCCAAACACCATATATTTT.

The rearrangement joins TRBV10-2 to TRBJ2-5; 10 bases line up with TRBD2. The V segment lost 7 bases and the J segment 5 bases; nucleotides outside the gene matches: 10. This CDR3 has 15 amino acids. Germline values: CDR1 WSHSY, CDR2 SAAADI. This CDR3 reads CASTPSGGAAETQYF. Written as DNA, the CDR3 is TGCGCCAGCACACCCAGCGGGGGGGCCGCGGAGACCCAGTACTTC.

This chain connects TRBV19 to TRBJ1-2, with unresolved D. Per germline, CDR1 LNHDA and CDR2 SQIVND (reference sequence). Trimming cost V 6 bases and J 4 bases, with 15 bases left between them. There are 14 residues in the CDR3. The CDR3: CASRFGRTLYGYTF. The DNA for the CDR3 is TGTGCCAGTAGATTCGGCAGGACCCTCTATGGCTACACCTTC.

The rearrangement links TRBV7-9 to TRBJ1-1, with D unclear. The length of the CDR3 is 13 residues. V was pared by 3 bases and J by 3 bases, with 8 bases between. Germline V CDR1 and CDR2: SEHNR, FQNEAQ (reference sequence). CDR3 sequence: CASSFSTDTEAFF. CDR3 bases: TGTGCCAGCAGCTTCTCGACGGACACTGAAGCTTTCTTT.

J is TRBJ1-6 and V is TRBV20-1; no clear D gene. Germline V gives CDR1 DFQATT, CDR2 SNEGSKA (reference sequence). The CDR3 extends over 13 amino acids. V lost 3 bases and J lost 7, with 10 bases in between. CDR3 in DNA: TGCAGTGCTAGGGTCGACTCGAATTCACCCCTCCACTTT. Amino acids: CSARVDSNSPLHF.

This clonotype showed up just a few times. This chain uses TRBV11-2 with TRBJ2-5; D is perhaps TRBD1 (7 bases). The CDR3 extends over 13 amino acids. V shed 5 bases and J shed 2 bases, with 9 bases lying between them. The germline CDR1 and CDR2 sequences are SGHAT and FQNNGV. CDR3 sequence: CASSAGQQETQYF. CDR3 coding DNA: TGTGCCAGCAGCGCGGGACAGCAAGAGACCCAGTACTTC.

This clonotype was picked up a small number of times. V is TRBV19 and J is TRBJ1-1, with a tentative D call TRBD1 (5 bases). Trimming cost V 8 bases and J 5 bases, with 15 bases left between them. CDR3 length: 13 amino acids. In germline, CDR1 is LNHDA, CDR2 SQIVND (reference sequence). The CDR3 protein is CASGNRFSTEAFF. CDR3 nucleotide sequence: TGTGCCAGTGGCAACAGGTTCAGTACTGAAGCTTTCTTT.

This clonotype was observed a few times. This chain uses TRBV12-3 or TRBV12-4 with TRBJ1-2; perhaps TRBD1 as D (5 bases). V lost 2 bases and J lost 8, with 12 bases in between. The CDR3 totals 13 residues. CDR3: CASSLIRGQGYTF. Written as DNA, the CDR3 is TGTGCCAGCAGTTTAATTAGGGGTCAGGGCTACACCTTC.

This sequence joins TRBV6-1 and TRBJ1-1, with unresolved D. CDR1 MNHNS and CDR2 SASEGT come from the germline V gene. The CDR3 extends over 14 amino acids. Trimming removed 10 bases at V and 0 bases at J, with 15 bases between. This CDR3 reads CANRPFPLNTEAFF. The CDR3 nucleotides read TGTGCCAACAGACCGTTCCCTTTGAACACTGAAGCTTTCTTT.

This chain uses TRBV12-3 or TRBV12-4 with TRBJ1-6; a weak D match, TRBD1 (5 bases). The CDR3 loop spans 12 amino acids. The V and J ends lost 4 bases and 9 bases respectively, with 7 bases between them. This CDR3 reads CASSSGSSPLHF. Written as DNA, the CDR3 is TGTGCCAGCAGTTCAGGGAGTTCACCCCTCCACTTT.

As DNA, the CDR3 is TGTGCCATCAGGGACAGGCGGAACTACGAGCAGTACTTC. Its translation: CAIRDRRNYEQYF. This chain links TRBV10-3 with TRBJ2-7, with 7 nucleotides matching TRBD1. This CDR3 is 13 amino acids long. Losses at the gene ends were 6 bases for V and 3 bases for J; bases not matched to a gene: 5. CDR1 ENHRY and CDR2 SYGVKD come from the germline V gene.

The V and J genes are TRBV6-1 and TRBJ1-5; tentatively, D is TRBD1 (5 bases). There are 13 residues in the CDR3. Germline V lookup: CDR1 MNHNS, CDR2 SASEGT. V was pared by 6 bases and J by 2 bases, with 8 bases between. DNA for the CDR3: TGTGCCAGCAGCAGGGACCGCAATCAGCCCCAGCATTTT. Protein: CASSRDRNQPQHF.

This clonotype turned up a few times. The chain links TRBV6-5 to TRBJ1-1; 9 bases align to TRBD1. The germline V gene encodes CDR1 MNHEY and CDR2 SVGAGI. The V gene end was trimmed by 2 bases and the J gene end by 11 bases; junction bases not matched to a gene: 6. CDR3 size: 13 residues. CDR3 residues: CASSYAGTGHAFF. In nucleotides, the CDR3 is TGTGCCAGCAGTTACGCCGGGACAGGGCACGCTTTCTTT.

This clonotype occurred once. V gene TRBV7-3 combines with J gene TRBJ2-1, with D maybe TRBD1 (6 bases). Per the germline V gene, CDR1 is SGHTA and CDR2 is FQGTGA. The CDR3 loop spans 13 amino acids. V gave up 3 bases and J gave up 7 bases, with 10 bases separating them. Here the CDR3 DNA reads TGTGCCAGCAGCTTCGCAGGGGAAAATGAGCAGTTCTTC. It is translated as CASSFAGENEQFF. Together with reference TRBV7-3 and TRBJ2-1, the CDR3 gives the full variable domain: GAGVSQTPSNKVTEKGKYVELRCDPISGHTALYWYRQSLGQGPEFLIYFQGTGAADDSGLPNDRFFAVRPEGSVSTLKIQRTERGDSAVYLCASSFAGENEQFFGPGTRLTVL.